The source of this T cell receptor (beta chain) is a study of molecular identifiers for immune sequencing clone quantification. Study conclusions and caveats: Clones that exceeded 20 RNA copies held over 99% of effector molecules, yet under 1% in naive cells. Jurkat TCR RNA spiked in from one cell (amid about a million naive cells) was reportedly detectable.

TCRdb re-derived calls from the PCR reads in MiXCR, one entry per CDR3 protein. In the table there are about 510,000 distinct CDR3 sequences, about a fifth of which are singletons. CDR3 size: 16 residues. Germline CDR1 and CDR2: MGHRA and YSYEKL. The V end was cut by 5 bases, the J end by 0 bases, with 11 bases between. This clonotype came up a few times. Its antigen is unidentified. Sequenced: naive CD8+ T cells from blood, with Jurkat cell RNA spiked in. Specified subset: FACS-sorted CD8+CD4-CCR7+CD45RA+ naive T cells. V gene TRBV4-1 combines with J gene TRBJ2-6, with a weak D call TRBD1 (5 bases). This clonotype was sampled from a human donor in good health. Some libraries in this study had Jurkat cell RNA spiked in. CDR3 sequence: CASSNGHRSGANVLTF. The CDR3 coding sequence is TGCGCCAGCAGCAACGGACACCGCTCTGGGGCCAACGTCCTGACTTTC.